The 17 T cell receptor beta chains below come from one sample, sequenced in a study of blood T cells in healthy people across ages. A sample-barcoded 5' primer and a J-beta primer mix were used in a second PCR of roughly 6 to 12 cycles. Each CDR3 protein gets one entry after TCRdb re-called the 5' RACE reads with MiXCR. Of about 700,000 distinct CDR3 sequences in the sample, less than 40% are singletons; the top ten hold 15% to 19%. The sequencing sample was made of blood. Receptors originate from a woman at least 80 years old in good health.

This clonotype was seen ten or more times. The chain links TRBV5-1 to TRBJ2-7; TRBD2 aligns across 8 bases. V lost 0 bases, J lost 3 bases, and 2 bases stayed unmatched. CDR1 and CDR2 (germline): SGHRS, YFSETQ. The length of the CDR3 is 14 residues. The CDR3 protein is CASSLGGGRYEQYF. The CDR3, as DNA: TGCGCCAGCAGCTTGGGCGGGGGGCGCTACGAGCAGTACTTC.

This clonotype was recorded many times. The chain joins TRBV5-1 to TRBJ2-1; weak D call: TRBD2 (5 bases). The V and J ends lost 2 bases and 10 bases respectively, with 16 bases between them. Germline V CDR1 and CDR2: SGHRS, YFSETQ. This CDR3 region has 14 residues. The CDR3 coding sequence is TGCGCCAGCAGCTTCGACGCGGGTGGGTACGAGCAGTTCTTC. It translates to CASSFDAGGYEQFF.

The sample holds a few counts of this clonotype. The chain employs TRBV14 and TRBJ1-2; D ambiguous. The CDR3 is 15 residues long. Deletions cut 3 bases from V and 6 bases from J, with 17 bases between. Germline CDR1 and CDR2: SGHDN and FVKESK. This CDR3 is CASSHLGQPRDGYTF. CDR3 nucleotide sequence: TGTGCCAGCAGCCACTTAGGCCAGCCACGGGATGGCTACACCTTC. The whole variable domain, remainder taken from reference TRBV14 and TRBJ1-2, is EAGVTQFPSHSVIEKGQTVTLRCDPISGHDNLYWYRRVMGKEIKFLLHFVKESKQDESGMPNNRFLAERTGGTYSTLKVQPAELEDSGVYFCASSHLGQPRDGYTFGSGTRLTVV.

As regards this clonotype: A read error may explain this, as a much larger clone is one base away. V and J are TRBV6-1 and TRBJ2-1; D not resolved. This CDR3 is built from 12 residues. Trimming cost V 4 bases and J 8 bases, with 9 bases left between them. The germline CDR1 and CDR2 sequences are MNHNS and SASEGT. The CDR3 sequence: CASSALSHEQFF. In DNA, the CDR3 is TGTGCCAGCAGTGCGCTGAGCCATGAGCAGTTCTTC.

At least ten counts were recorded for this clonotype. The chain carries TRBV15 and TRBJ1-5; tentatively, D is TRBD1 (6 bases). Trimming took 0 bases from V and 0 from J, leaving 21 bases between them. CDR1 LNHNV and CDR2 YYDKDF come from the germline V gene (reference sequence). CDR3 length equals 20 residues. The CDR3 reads CATSRDSIGGGPYSNQPQHF. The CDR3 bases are TGTGCCACCAGCAGAGATTCTATCGGTGGGGGGCCCTATAGCAATCAGCCCCAGCATTTT.

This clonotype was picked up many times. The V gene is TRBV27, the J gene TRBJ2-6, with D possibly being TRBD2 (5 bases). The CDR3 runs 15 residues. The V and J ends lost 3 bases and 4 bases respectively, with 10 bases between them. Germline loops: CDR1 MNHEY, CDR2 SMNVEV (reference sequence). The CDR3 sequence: CASSLRAGGANVLTF. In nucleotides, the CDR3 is TGTGCCAGCAGTTTGAGGGCAGGAGGGGCCAACGTCCTGACTTTC.

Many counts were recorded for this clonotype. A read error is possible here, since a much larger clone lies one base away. The CDR3 coding sequence is TGTGCCAGCAGCCGCAGGAGCAATGAGCAGTACTTC. Its protein product is CASSRRSNEQYF. The chain couples TRBV7-8 to TRBJ2-5; D remains ambiguous. Trimming cost V 5 bases and J 11 bases, with 15 bases left between them. The CDR3 length is 12 residues. Germline V gives CDR1 SGHVS, CDR2 FQNEAQ.

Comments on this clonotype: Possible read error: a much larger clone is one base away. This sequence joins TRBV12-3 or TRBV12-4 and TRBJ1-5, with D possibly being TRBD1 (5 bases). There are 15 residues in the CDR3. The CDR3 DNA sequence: TGTACCAGCACCCGGGGACTTGGAGGCAATCAGCCCCAGCATTTT. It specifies CTSTRGLGGNQPQHF.

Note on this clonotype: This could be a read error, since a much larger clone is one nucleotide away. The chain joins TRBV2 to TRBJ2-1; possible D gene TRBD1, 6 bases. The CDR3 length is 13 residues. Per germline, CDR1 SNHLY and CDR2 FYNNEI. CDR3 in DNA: TGTGCCAGCGGGGGCCTGACCTACAATGGGCAGTTCTTC. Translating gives CASGGLTYNGQFF.

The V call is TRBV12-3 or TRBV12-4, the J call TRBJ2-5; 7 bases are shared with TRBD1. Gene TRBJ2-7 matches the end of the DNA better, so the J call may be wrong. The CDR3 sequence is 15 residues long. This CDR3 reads CASSIGGQYIYEQYF. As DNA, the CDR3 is TGTGCCAGCAGCATTGGGGGACAGTACATCTACGAGCAGTACTTC.

The CDR3 here is CASSRRGGEGEQYF. DNA of the CDR3: TGTGCCAGCAGCCGCCGAGGGGGGGAAGGCGAGCAGTACTTC. V gene TRBV3-1 combines with J gene TRBJ2-5, with D perhaps TRBD2 (7 bases). The end of the DNA is better explained by TRBJ2-7, so the J call may be wrong. The CDR3 is 14 amino acids. CDR1 is LGHDT and CDR2 is YNNKEL in the germline V gene (reference sequence).

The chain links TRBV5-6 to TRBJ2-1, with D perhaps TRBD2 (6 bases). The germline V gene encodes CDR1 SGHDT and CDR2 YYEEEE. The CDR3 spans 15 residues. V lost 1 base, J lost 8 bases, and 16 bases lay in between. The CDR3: CASSLTWGVLDEQFF. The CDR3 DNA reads TGTGCCAGCAGCTTGACTTGGGGGGTGCTGGATGAGCAGTTCTTC.

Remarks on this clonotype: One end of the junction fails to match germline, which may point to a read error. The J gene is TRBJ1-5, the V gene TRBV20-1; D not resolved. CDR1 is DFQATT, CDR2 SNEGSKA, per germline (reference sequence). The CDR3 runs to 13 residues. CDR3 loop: CSAREGSDQPQHF. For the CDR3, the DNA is TGCAGTGCTAGAGAAGGTAGCGATCAGCCCCAGCATTTT.

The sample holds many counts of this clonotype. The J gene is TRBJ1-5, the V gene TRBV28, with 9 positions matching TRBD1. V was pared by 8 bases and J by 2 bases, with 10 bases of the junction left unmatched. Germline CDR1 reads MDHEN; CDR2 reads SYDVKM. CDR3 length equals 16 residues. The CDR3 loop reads CASWAPRTGGNQPQHF. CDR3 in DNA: TGTGCCAGCTGGGCCCCGCGGACAGGGGGCAATCAGCCCCAGCATTTT.

The CDR3 reads CASSLTLAGGGLNTGELFF. CDR3 nucleotide sequence: TGTGCCAGCAGCTTAACGCTCGCCGGGGGGGGCCTCAACACCGGGGAGCTGTTTTTT. J is TRBJ2-2 and V is TRBV7-3, with 8 bases aligning to TRBD2. Germline V gene sequence: CDR1 SGHTA, CDR2 FQGTGA. Losses at the gene ends were 0 bases for V and 2 bases for J; bases not matched to a gene: 11. CDR3 length: 19 residues.

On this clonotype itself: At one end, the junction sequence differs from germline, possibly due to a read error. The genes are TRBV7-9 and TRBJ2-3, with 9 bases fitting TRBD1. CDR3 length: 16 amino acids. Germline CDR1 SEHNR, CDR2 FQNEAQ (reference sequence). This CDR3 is CASSLLPGQGADMQYF. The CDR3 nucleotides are TGTGCCAGCAGCTTATTGCCGGGACAGGGTGCAGATATGCAGTATTTT.

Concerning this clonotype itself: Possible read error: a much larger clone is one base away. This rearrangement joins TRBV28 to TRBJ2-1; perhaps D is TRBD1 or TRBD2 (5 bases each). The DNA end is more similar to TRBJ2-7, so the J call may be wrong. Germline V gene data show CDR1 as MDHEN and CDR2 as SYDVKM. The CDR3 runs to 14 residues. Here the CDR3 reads CASLGGSSYNEQYF. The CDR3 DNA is TGTGCCAGCCTTGGGGGTAGCTCCTACAATGAGCAGTACTTC.